This TCR beta chain was captured in a study of T cells after yellow fever vaccination. For the study at large: Researchers used SMART-Seq v4 Ultra Low Input to prepare fractions that had low cell numbers.

V lost 0 bases and J 6 bases, leaving 6 bases between the germline ends. Germline V gene sequence: CDR1 SGHKS, CDR2 YYEKEE (reference sequence). The CDR3 totals 12 residues. The table lists this clonotype with a few counts. The antigen remains unidentified. Study outcomes and limitations: Among all clonotypes, a small share was observed in both CD4 and CD8 compartments.

Each CDR3 protein gets one entry after TCRdb re-called the 5' RACE reads with MiXCR. Here the sample spans approximately 260,000 distinct CDR3 sequences, roughly 5.2% being singletons. J is TRBJ1-2 and V is TRBV5-5; D is uncertain. The material sequenced was CD4+ T cells sorted from PBMCs, taken on the day of the yellow fever booster vaccination. The source of this sequence is a man aged 18 to 29 who received the YFV17D yellow fever vaccine. CDR3 residues: CASSLVLDGYTF. DNA of the CDR3: TGTGCCAGCAGCTTGGTTCTGGATGGCTACACCTTC.